This T cell receptor (beta chain) was documented in a study of technical replicates of blood from a handful of donors. The germline V gene has CDR1 MDHEN and CDR2 SYDVKM. The CDR3 is 14 residues long. V shed 2 bases and J 7 bases; nucleotides not matched to a gene: 6. Profiling relied on immunoSEQ multiplex PCR, and the TCRdb table lists in-frame clones only, not all of them. This sample has roughly 80,000 clones, with around 89% found just once. The sample was T cells isolated from PBMCs. The J gene is TRBJ2-3, the V gene TRBV28; TRBD1 agrees at 7 bases. The receptor's source is a human donor in good health. The CDR3 is CASSLDRVRNTQYF. CDR3 coding DNA: TGTGCCAGCAGTTTAGACAGGGTCCGTAATACGCAGTATTTT. Together with reference TRBV28 and TRBJ2-3, the CDR3 gives the full variable domain: DVKVTQSSRYLVKRTGEKVFLECVQDMDHENMFWYRQDPGLGLRLIYFSYDVKMKEKGDIPEGYSVSREKKERFSLILESASTNQTSMYLCASSLDRVRNTQYFGPGTRLTVL.